This T cell receptor beta chain was observed in a study of memory CD4+ T cells and cytomegalovirus serostatus. Study at large: Healthy Belgian adult donors included roughly nine CMV-positive and more than 20 CMV-negative people. Study-wide results and caveats: The CMV-associated TCR signature appears largely within the CD4+ memory repertoire. About 40% of the 164 known CMV-associated TCRbeta sequences appeared in CD4+ memory.

V dropped 4 bases and J dropped 7; count of bases not matched to a gene: 9. The germline CDR1 and CDR2 sequences are SGHNT and YYREEE (reference sequence). The length of the CDR3 is 15 residues. Single viable CD3+CD4+CD8-CD45RO+ cells were sorted as the memory CD4+ T cells. Generated by immunoSEQ multiplex PCR, the TCRdb table keeps only in-frame clones and is missing some. The table shows some 64,000 clones, with roughly 80% occurring only once. A note on this clone: Its specificity is not known.

The TCR comes from an adult in good health and CMV-seronegative. The chain links TRBV5-4 to TRBJ1-4; TRBD1 matches at 8 bases. What was sequenced was memory CD4+ T cells from blood. The CDR3 DNA is TGTGCCAGCAGCGACTCAGGGGGCTCGGGTGAAAAACTGTTTTTT. As protein: CASSDSGGSGEKLFF.